Below are 2 T cell receptor beta chains sequenced from a single sample in a study of cytomegalovirus exposure and HLA in healthy donors. The primer mix had 60 Vbeta and 13 Jbeta primers. Here immunoSEQ multiplex PCR was the method, and the copy in TCRdb shows in-frame clones only, minus some. Its table records about 90,000 clones. Sequencing was done on a sample of PBMCs. The receptors originated from a woman aged 30 to 39 in good health and CMV-seronegative.

The V call is TRBV5-1, the J call TRBJ1-3, with D maybe TRBD1 (6 bases). Germline CDR1 reads SGHRS; CDR2 reads YFSETQ. The V gene lost 2 bases and the J gene lost 4 bases, with 10 bases spanning the gap. The CDR3 extends over 14 amino acids. DNA for the CDR3: TGCGCCAGCAGCTTACAGGGACACGGAAACACCATATATTTT. This codes for CASSLQGHGNTIYF.

The chain carries TRBV4-1 and TRBJ2-7; D might be TRBD2 (5 bases). There are 14 residues in the CDR3. The V end lost 5 bases, the J end lost 5 bases, and 16 bases lay between the germline ends. Germline loops: CDR1 MGHRA, CDR2 YSYEKL. The CDR3 region is CASSESLVANEQYF. CDR3 DNA: TGCGCCAGCAGCGAATCCCTTGTAGCGAACGAGCAGTACTTC.